This TCR beta chain appears in the sequencing data of a study of blood T cell repertoires in COVID-19. Study summary: The study drew acute and convalescent COVID-19 samples from the United States, Italy and Spain. Sample material is recorded as cDNA or gDNA derived from T cells, B-cell-depleted T cells, or PBMCs.

The CDR3 has 17 amino acids. Trimming cost V 2 bases and J 6 bases, with 18 bases left between them. CDR1 and CDR2 (germline): SGHNT, YYREEE (reference sequence). Authors' analysis steps: Reference gene primer amplification gave estimated nucleated cell counts. Assay: immunoSEQ multiplex PCR; the TCRdb copy retains only in-frame clones and omits some. The V and J calls and the clone size are those of that table, but D and trimming were determined from the DNA. The table includes some 77,000 clones, about 82% detected once. The chain uses TRBV5-4 and TRBJ1-6, with D tentatively TRBD1 (6 bases). The source of this sequence is a woman aged 55 to 70 with acute or convalescent COVID-19. Sequenced sample: peripheral blood. CDR3 protein: CASSLRVWEGGNSPLHF. The CDR3 DNA reads as TGTGCCAGCAGCTTACGTGTCTGGGAGGGGGGTAATTCACCCCTCCACTTT.